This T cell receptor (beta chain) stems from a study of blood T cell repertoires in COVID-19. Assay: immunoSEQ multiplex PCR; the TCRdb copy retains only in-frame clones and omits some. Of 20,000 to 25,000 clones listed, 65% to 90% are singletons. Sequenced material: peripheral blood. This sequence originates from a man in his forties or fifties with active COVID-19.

DNA of the CDR3: TGTGCCAGCTCCTTACTAGCACGTCAAGGAGCTGAGCAGTTCTTC. It translates to CASSLLARQGAEQFF. The V and J genes are TRBV18 and TRBJ2-1, with a possible D match to TRBD2 (6 bases). The CDR3 runs 15 residues. Trimming cost V 6 bases and J 9 bases, with 21 bases left between them. Germline V lookup: CDR1 KGHSH, CDR2 LQKENI. Full variable domain (outside the CDR3, taken from reference TRBV18 and TRBJ2-1): NAGVMQNPRHLVRRRGQEARLRCSPMKGHSHVYWYRQLPEEGLKFMVYLQKENIIDESGMPKERFSAEFPKEGPSILRIQQVVRGDSAAYFCASSLLARQGAEQFFGPGTRLTVL.